The text below deals with one T cell receptor (beta chain). Its specificity is not known. This CDR3 is 13 amino acids long. The V gene's germline CDR1 is LGHNT and CDR2 FRNRAP. V dropped 1 base and J dropped 0 bases, with 3 bases sitting between them. This sample is part of a study of shared clonotypes between healthy human individuals. Study-level points and caveats: Larger richness was generally estimated for naive than memory subsets. Clonotype sharing among donors likely depends on sequencing depth.

The CD4+ fraction was divided into a CD45RA+ naive subset and a CD45RA-negative memory subset. Using immunoSEQ multiplex PCR, the repertoire was profiled, and TCRdb retains in-frame clones only, with some absent. The repertoire consists of about 340,000 clones, with around 70% occurring once and the leading ten covering 10%. The sequence came from a man aged 25 to 40 in good health. The chain joins TRBV12-5 to TRBJ1-1; D is unresolved. What was sequenced was memory CD4+ T cells sorted from blood. As for subset: CD45RA-negative fraction. The DNA for the CDR3 is TGTGCTAGTGGTTTGGAACTGAACACTGAAGCTTTCTTT. This translates into CASGLELNTEAFF.